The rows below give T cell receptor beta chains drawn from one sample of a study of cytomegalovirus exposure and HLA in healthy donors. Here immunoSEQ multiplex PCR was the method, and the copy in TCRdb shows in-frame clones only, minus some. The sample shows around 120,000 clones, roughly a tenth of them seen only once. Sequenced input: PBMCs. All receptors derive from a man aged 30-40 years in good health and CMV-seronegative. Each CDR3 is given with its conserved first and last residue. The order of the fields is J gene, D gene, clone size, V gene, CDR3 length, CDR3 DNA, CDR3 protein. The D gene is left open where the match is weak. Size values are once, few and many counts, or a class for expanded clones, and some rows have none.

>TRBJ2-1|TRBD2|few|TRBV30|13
TGTGCCTGGAGTCCCGGGGGGAACAATGAGCAGTTCTTC
CAWSPGGNNEQFF
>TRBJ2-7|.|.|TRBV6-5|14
TGTGCCAGCAGTTACTCGGGGGGTACCTACGAGCAGTACTTC
CASSYSGGTYEQYF
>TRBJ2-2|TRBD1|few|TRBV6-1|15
TGTGCCAGCAGGAGGACAGGAGAGAACACCGGGGAGCTGTTTTTT
CASRRTGENTGELFF
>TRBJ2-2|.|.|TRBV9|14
TGTGCCAGCAGCGTGACAGGGAACACCGGGGAGCTGTTTTTT
CASSVTGNTGELFF
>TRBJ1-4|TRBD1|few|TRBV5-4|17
TGTGCCAGCAGCGGAGGGACGCCGGGACAGGGAACTGAAAAACTGTTTTTT
CASSGGTPGQGTEKLFF
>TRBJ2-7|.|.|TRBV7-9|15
TGTGCCAGCAGCTTACTAGGGGAAAACTCCTACGAGCAGTACTTC
CASSLLGENSYEQYF
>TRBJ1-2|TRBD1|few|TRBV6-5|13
TGTGCCAGCAGCCCCAGGGGGTACTATGGCTACACCTTC
CASSPRGYYGYTF
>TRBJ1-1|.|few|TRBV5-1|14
TGCGCCAGCAGCTTGGACGCGGGGAACACTGAAGCTTTCTTT
CASSLDAGNTEAFF
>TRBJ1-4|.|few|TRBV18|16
TGTGCCAGCTCACCTGGACAGACGGCAACTAATGAAAAACTGTTTTTT
CASSPGQTATNEKLFF
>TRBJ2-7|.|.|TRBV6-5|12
TGTGCCAGCGAGAGTTTCTCGGACGAGCAGTACTTC
CASESFSDEQYF
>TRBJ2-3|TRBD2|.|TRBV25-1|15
TGTGCCAGCAACCTACTAGCGGGGGGCACAGATACGCAGTATTTT
CASNLLAGGTDTQYF
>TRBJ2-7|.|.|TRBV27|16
TGTGCCAGCAGCCTATCAATTGTCGCTAGTTCTTACGAGCAGTACTTC
CASSLSIVASSYEQYF
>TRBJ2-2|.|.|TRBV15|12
TGTGCCACCAGCAGACCAGGGGGGGAGCTGTTTTTT
CATSRPGGELFF
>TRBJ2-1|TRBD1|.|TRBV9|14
TGTGCCAGCAGCGTAGGACAGGGTAACAATGAGCAGTTCTTC
CASSVGQGNNEQFF
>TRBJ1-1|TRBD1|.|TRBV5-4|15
TGTGCCAGCAGCTGGCCGGGACAGGGCGACACTGAAGCTTTCTTT
CASSWPGQGDTEAFF
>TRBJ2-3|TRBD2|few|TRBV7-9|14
TGTGCCAGCAGCCGAGCGGGGGGCACAGATACGCAGTATTTT
CASSRAGGTDTQYF
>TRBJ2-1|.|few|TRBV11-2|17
TGTGCCAGCAGCTTAGTTGGCAATTCTTGGTCAATCAATGAGCAGTTCTTC
CASSLVGNSWSINEQFF
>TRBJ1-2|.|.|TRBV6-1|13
TGTGCCGGACGATTACAGGGAAACTATGGCTACACCTTC
CAGRLQGNYGYTF
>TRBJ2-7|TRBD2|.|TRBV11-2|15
TGTGCCAGCAGCTTAGATCTAGGACTAGCCTACGAGCAGTACTTC
CASSLDLGLAYEQYF
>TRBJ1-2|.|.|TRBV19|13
TGTGCCAGTAGTATTTCAGAAAACTATGGCTACACCTTC
CASSISENYGYTF
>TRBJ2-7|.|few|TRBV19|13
TGTGCCAGTAGTATTACAGGTACCTACGAGCAGTACTTC
CASSITGTYEQYF
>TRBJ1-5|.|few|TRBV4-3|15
TGCGCCAGCAGCCAAGATGCGGTTAGCAATCAGCCCCAGCATTTT
CASSQDAVSNQPQHF
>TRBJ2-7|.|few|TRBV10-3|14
TGTGCCATCAGTGAGGGAGCCGACCAATACGAGCAGTACTTC
CAISEGADQYEQYF
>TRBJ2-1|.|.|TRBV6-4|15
TGTGCCAGCAGTGATCGTGGCGGGGATTACAATGAGCAGTTCTTC
CASSDRGGDYNEQFF
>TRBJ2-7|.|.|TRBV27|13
TGTGCCAGCAGTGCGGACAGAACCGACGAGCAGTACTTC
CASSADRTDEQYF
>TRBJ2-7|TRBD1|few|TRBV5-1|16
TGCGCCAGCAGCCGCTCGACGGGACAGGACTCCTACGAGCAGTACTTC
CASSRSTGQDSYEQYF
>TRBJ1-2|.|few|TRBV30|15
TGTGCCTGGAGTGCGGACAGCTCCGTGAACTATGGCTACACCTTC
CAWSADSSVNYGYTF
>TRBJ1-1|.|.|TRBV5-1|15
TGCGCCAGCAGCTTGATGGGCGAGGGTAACACTGAAGCTTTCTTT
CASSLMGEGNTEAFF
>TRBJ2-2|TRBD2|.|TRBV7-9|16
TGTGCCAGCAGCTTGACTAGCGGGGGACCTTTTGGGGAGCTGTTTTTT
CASSLTSGGPFGELFF
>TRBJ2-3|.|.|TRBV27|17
TGTGCCAGCAGTTTATCCCACAGGGCTCCCCGCACAGATACGCAGTATTTT
CASSLSHRAPRTDTQYF
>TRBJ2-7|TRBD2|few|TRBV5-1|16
TGCGCCAGCAGCCCCCGAACTAGCGGGCCAACCTACGAGCAGTACTTC
CASSPRTSGPTYEQYF
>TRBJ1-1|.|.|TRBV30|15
TGTGCCTGCCCAATCAACGGCGGGGGCCACACTGAAGCTTTCTTT
CACPINGGGHTEAFF
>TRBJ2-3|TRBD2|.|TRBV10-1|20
TGCGCCAGCAGTGGAAGCCCTTTCGGACTAGCGGGGGGAGGAACAGATACGCAGTATTTT
CASSGSPFGLAGGGTDTQYF
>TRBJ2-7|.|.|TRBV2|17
TGTGCCTCAAGTCCCAAGGCTGGAGGGGGCAAATCCTACGAGCAGTACTTC
CASSPKAGGGKSYEQYF
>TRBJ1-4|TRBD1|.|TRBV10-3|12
TGTGCCATCAAGGGGGCGAGTGAAAAACTGTTTTTT
CAIKGASEKLFF
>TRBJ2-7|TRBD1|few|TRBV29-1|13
TGCAGCGTTGAAGCAGACAGGGGGGGTGAGCAGTACTTC
CSVEADRGGEQYF
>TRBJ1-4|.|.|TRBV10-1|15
TGCGCCAGCAGTGAGTCCGCCGGGTTTGGGGAAAAACTGTTTTTT
CASSESAGFGEKLFF
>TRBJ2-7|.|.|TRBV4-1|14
TGCGCCAGCAGCCCGCTCGACAAAAGCTACGAGCAGTACTTC
CASSPLDKSYEQYF
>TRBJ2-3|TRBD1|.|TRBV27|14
TGTGCCAGCAGACCCCAGGGGGGCACAGATACGCAGTATTTT
CASRPQGGTDTQYF
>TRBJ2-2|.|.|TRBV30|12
TGTGCCTGGAGTACGGGAAACGGGGAGCTGTTTTTT
CAWSTGNGELFF
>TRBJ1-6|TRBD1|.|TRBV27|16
TGTGCCAGCAGTTTGTATGACAGGGTTGATAATTCACCCCTCCACTTT
CASSLYDRVDNSPLHF
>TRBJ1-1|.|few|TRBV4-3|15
TGCGCCAGCAGCCAAGAGAACAATATGAACACTGAAGCTTTCTTT
CASSQENNMNTEAFF
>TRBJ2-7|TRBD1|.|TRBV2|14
TGTGCCAGCAGGGGGACAGAAAAGGGCTACGAGCAGTACTTC
CASRGTEKGYEQYF
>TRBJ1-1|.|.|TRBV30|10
TGTGCCTGGGGGGTAGAGGGAGCTTTCTTT
CAWGVEGAFF